This entry concerns a single T cell receptor beta chain. Use of 60 Vbeta and 13 Jbeta primers characterized the PCR. The assay was immunoSEQ multiplex PCR, and TCRdb's table has in-frame clones only and misses some. The sample table sets out under 100,000 clones. The data originate from a study of cytomegalovirus exposure and HLA in healthy donors. V lost 5 bases and J 7 bases, leaving 14 bases between the germline ends. Germline-derived CDR1 and CDR2 are SGHAT and FQDESV (reference sequence). CDR3 size: 13 residues. This chain uses TRBV11-1 with TRBJ2-5, with a possible D match to TRBD2 (6 bases). This sequence was found in a man aged 25 to 40 in good health and CMV-seronegative. Sequences were obtained from PBMCs. Here the CDR3 reads CASSRDSMGTQYF. In DNA, the CDR3 is TGTGCCAGCAGCCGGGACTCCATGGGGACCCAGTACTTC.